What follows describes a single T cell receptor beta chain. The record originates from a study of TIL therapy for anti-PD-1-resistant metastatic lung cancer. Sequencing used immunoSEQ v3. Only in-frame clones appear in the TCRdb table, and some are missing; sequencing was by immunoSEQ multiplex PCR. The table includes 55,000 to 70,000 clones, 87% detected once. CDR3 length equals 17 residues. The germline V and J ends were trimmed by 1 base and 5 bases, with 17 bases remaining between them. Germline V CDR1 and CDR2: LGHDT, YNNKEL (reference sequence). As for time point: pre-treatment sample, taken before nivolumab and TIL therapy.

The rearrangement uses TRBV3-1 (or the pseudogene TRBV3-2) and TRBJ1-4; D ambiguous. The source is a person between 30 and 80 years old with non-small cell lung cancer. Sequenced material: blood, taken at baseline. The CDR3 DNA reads TGTGCCAGCAGCCAAGGAGAGGAAGGGAGGGAGAATGAAAAACTGTTTTTT. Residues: CASSQGEEGRENEKLFF.